The present T cell receptor beta chain was sequenced within a study of T-cell memory formation after mild COVID-19. TCRdb re-derived calls from the 5' RACE reads in MiXCR, one entry per CDR3 protein. The data show fewer than 300,000 distinct CDR3 sequences, over 15% seen once. This clonotype was counted only a few times. Deletions cut 5 bases from V and 3 bases from J, with 5 bases between. Germline-derived CDR1 and CDR2 are SGHRS and YFSETQ. The CDR3 runs to 12 residues. The clonotype comes from a man aged 18 to 29 who had mild COVID-19 (a few samples of this study predate the infection). Cell type and time point are not known. J is TRBJ2-2 and V is TRBV5-1, with D uncertain. The specimen sequenced was PBMCs or a T cell subset sorted from them (not recorded which). The CDR3 here is CASRPHTGELFF. The DNA for the CDR3 is TGCGCCAGCAGACCCCACACCGGGGAGCTGTTTTTT. Variable domain in full (rest from reference TRBV5-1 and TRBJ2-2): KAGVTQTPRYLIKTRGQQVTLSCSPISGHRSVSWYQQTPGQGLQFLFEYFSETQRNKGNFPGRFSGRQFSNSRSEMNVSTLELGDSALYLCASRPHTGELFFGEGSRLTVL.